The clone carrying this TCR beta chain was picked up many times. Its antigen remains unidentified. The length of the CDR3 is 14 residues. Trimming took off 1 base at V and 2 bases at J, with 7 bases between the two ends. CDR1 and CDR2 from the germline V gene are SGHDT and YYEEEE. From about 400 ng of RNA, a library with molecular barcoded alpha/delta and beta/gamma adaptors was made. Via MiXCR, TCRdb re-called the reads, giving one row per CDR3 protein. Here the sample spans some 130,000 distinct CDR3 sequences, approximately 12% being singletons. The data are from a study of read filtering for tumor transcriptome and immune sequencing. Study-wide background: Among patients, around 18 were male and around 14 female, aged about 40 to 90 (mean roughly 63).

Findings of the study overall: Dropping single-read clonotypes raised IR-seq and RNA-seq shared-clonotype correlation. About four fifths of IR-seq clonotypes had a single read, yet these held roughly 3.3% of reads.

Specimen: a population of CD138-negative cells sorted from bone marrow. This sequence originates from a donor at least 40 years old with multiple myeloma. V is TRBV5-6 and J is TRBJ2-1; no reliable D call. As DNA, the CDR3 is TGTGCCAGCAGCTTGTTATTAGCCTACAATGAGCAGTTCTTC. The encoded protein is CASSLLLAYNEQFF.